This T cell receptor beta chain was identified during a study of radiation and T cells in renal cell carcinoma. CDR1 and CDR2 (germline): MGHRA, YSYEKL. Trimming cost V 2 bases and J 3 bases, with 14 bases left between them. This CDR3 contains 15 residues. The time point was: baseline pretreatment blood. Treatment in this sample: 15 Gy SBRT to primary tumor, nephrectomy 4 weeks later. Clear cell pathology was present in this patient's renal cell carcinoma. Profiled with immunoSEQ multiplex PCR; TCRdb holds only in-frame clones, not every one. The profile shows about 130,000 clones, more than 70% of them singletons.

The rearrangement links TRBV4-1 to TRBJ2-7; perhaps TRBD1 as D (5 bases). The origin of this receptor is a woman aged 50 to 60 with renal cell carcinoma. The starting material was blood, obtained from a patient whose treatment included radiotherapy and nephrectomy. Here the CDR3 reads CASSQPQGRIYEQYF. The DNA for the CDR3 is TGCGCCAGCAGCCAACCCCAGGGTCGTATCTACGAGCAGTACTTC.